A selection of T cell receptor beta chains follows, all from one sample in a study of shared clonotypes between healthy human individuals. Data came from immunoSEQ multiplex PCR; TCRdb stores just in-frame clones and leaves some out. In the table there are 2 million to 2.5 million clones, roughly 93% of which are singletons. Sequencing was done on a sample of naive CD4+ T cells from PBMCs. The receptors originated from a man between 18 and 35 years old in good health. Some clones in this sample may be carry-over from other donors' samples. The CDR3 runs from the conserved cysteine through the conserved F or W. A D gene is named only where the DNA matches it firmly. Rows may omit the clone size; those that give it use once, few, many or a size class.

size: .
J: TRBJ2-1
D: TRBD2
V: TRBV5-1
DNA: TGCGCCAGCAGCGGACTAGCCAGTGAGCAGTTCTTC
CDR3: CASSGLASEQFF

size: .
J: TRBJ2-2
D: TRBD1
V: TRBV5-5
DNA: TGTGCCAGCAGCCTCGACAGGGGGTCGAACACCGGGGAGCTGTTTTTT
CDR3: CASSLDRGSNTGELFF

size: .
J: TRBJ2-1
D: .
V: TRBV7-2
DNA: TGTGCCAGCAGCCCCGTTGCTGCCCCAGGTATTAATGAGCAGTTCTTC
CDR3: CASSPVAAPGINEQFF

size: .
J: TRBJ2-1
D: .
V: TRBV11-2
DNA: TGTGCCAGCAGCTCCCTGACAGGCTTAGGGTTCAATGAGCAGTTCTTC
CDR3: CASSSLTGLGFNEQFF

size: .
J: TRBJ1-2
D: TRBD1
V: TRBV5-6
DNA: TGTGCCAGCAGTTCCGGGACAGGCCTGCGCTACACCTTC
CDR3: CASSSGTGLRYTF

size: .
J: TRBJ2-7
D: .
V: TRBV7-7
DNA: TGTGCCAGCAGCTCCGGTGGGGAGCAGTACTTC
CDR3: CASSSGGEQYF

size: .
J: TRBJ2-1
D: TRBD2
V: TRBV5-1
DNA: TGCGCCAGCAGCGATCCTTTGGGACTAGCGGTTTACAATGAGCAGTTCTTC
CDR3: CASSDPLGLAVYNEQFF

size: .
J: TRBJ2-1
D: TRBD2
V: TRBV5-4
DNA: TGTGCCAGCAGCGCCCGGACTAGCGTTTACAATGAGCAGTTCTTC
CDR3: CASSARTSVYNEQFF

size: .
J: TRBJ2-3
D: .
V: TRBV9
DNA: TGTGCCAGCAGCGTACCGGGACTGGGCACAGATACGCAGTATTTT
CDR3: CASSVPGLGTDTQYF

size: .
J: TRBJ1-5
D: .
V: TRBV28
DNA: TGTGCCAGCAGTTTTGGCCAGGGAGACTCTCAGCCCCAGCATTTT
CDR3: CASSFGQGDSQPQHF

size: .
J: TRBJ2-1
D: TRBD2
V: TRBV5-1
DNA: TGCGCCAGCAGCTTGTTGCGGGGGGCGCAGGGTGAGCAGTTCTTC
CDR3: CASSLLRGAQGEQFF

size: .
J: TRBJ2-3
D: .
V: TRBV27
DNA: TGTGCCAGCAGTTTCCTAGCGTCGGATACGCAGTATTTT
CDR3: CASSFLASDTQYF

size: .
J: TRBJ2-7
D: .
V: TRBV29-1
DNA: TGCAGCGTTGATGGGGGCTACGAGCAGTACTTC
CDR3: CSVDGGYEQYF

size: .
J: TRBJ2-6
D: TRBD2
V: TRBV5-8
DNA: TGTGCCAGCAGCCGCTGGGGGGGGTCTGACTCTGGGGCCAACGTCCTGACTTTC
CDR3: CASSRWGGSDSGANVLTF

size: .
J: TRBJ2-5
D: .
V: TRBV5-1
DNA: TGCGCCAGCAGCCTGAGGACAGCCCCCTTGGAGACCCAGTACTTC
CDR3: CASSLRTAPLETQYF

size: once
J: TRBJ1-5
D: TRBD1
V: TRBV6-1
DNA: TGTGCCAGCAGGGGGGGACAGGGGGCGAATCAGCCCCAGCATTTT
CDR3: CASRGGQGANQPQHF